These T cell receptor beta chains were read from a single sample in a study of cytomegalovirus exposure and HLA in healthy donors. Assay used: immunoSEQ multiplex PCR; TCRdb lists only in-frame clones, some missing. The sample consists of about 110,000 clones, about 71% of them appearing once. Sequenced input: PBMCs. All receptors derive from a boy aged 10-17 years in good health and CMV-seronegative. Each CDR3 is given with its conserved first and last residue. Each record gives: V gene, J gene, D gene, clone size, CDR3 DNA, CDR3 protein. The D gene is left open where the match is weak. Clone size is shown for a subset of rows, as once, few, many or a class of expanded clone.

V: TRBV9
J: TRBJ2-2
D: .
size: .
DNA: TGTGCCAGCAGCGTAGTAGGGGGATCCGGGGAGCTGTTTTTT
CDR3: CASSVVGGSGELFF

V: TRBV5-4
J: TRBJ2-5
D: TRBD1
size: .
DNA: TGTGCCAGCAGCTACGACAGGGGGCAAACCCAGTACTTC
CDR3: CASSYDRGQTQYF

V: TRBV27
J: TRBJ2-7
D: TRBD2
size: .
DNA: TGTGCCAGCAGCGTACTAGCGGGGGGGTTCGAGCAGTACTTC
CDR3: CASSVLAGGFEQYF

V: TRBV2
J: TRBJ2-5
D: .
size: .
DNA: TGTGCCAGCAGTGTGTTAGGGGATGGGACCCAGTACTTC
CDR3: CASSVLGDGTQYF

V: TRBV6-1
J: TRBJ2-3
D: TRBD1
size: few
DNA: TGTGCCAGCAGTGAAGCCCGACAGGGGTTTACAGATACGCAGTATTTT
CDR3: CASSEARQGFTDTQYF

V: TRBV30
J: TRBJ1-3
D: .
size: .
DNA: TGTGCCTGGAGTTCGCCAAACTTAAACACCATATATTTT
CDR3: CAWSSPNLNTIYF

V: TRBV27
J: TRBJ1-2
D: TRBD1
size: .
DNA: TGTGCCAGCGGGACAGGGAAAGGCTACACCTTC
CDR3: CASGTGKGYTF

V: TRBV5-6
J: TRBJ1-1
D: .
size: .
DNA: TGTGCCAGCAGCTCCTGGGCGAACACTGAAGCTTTCTTT
CDR3: CASSSWANTEAFF

V: TRBV29-1
J: TRBJ2-2
D: TRBD1
size: .
DNA: TGCAGCGTTTTCACAGGGGACGCCACCGGGGAGCTGTTTTTT
CDR3: CSVFTGDATGELFF

V: TRBV5-1
J: TRBJ2-1
D: .
size: .
DNA: TGCGCCAGCACAAAAAGACTTCCCTCTATCTACAATGAGCAGTTCTTC
CDR3: CASTKRLPSIYNEQFF

V: TRBV19
J: TRBJ2-1
D: TRBD2
size: .
DNA: TGTGCCACCGAACTAGCGGGAGGGGACAATGAGCAGTTCTTC
CDR3: CATELAGGDNEQFF

V: TRBV2
J: TRBJ2-2
D: TRBD2
size: once
DNA: TGTGCCAGCAGTCCAGCGACTAGCAGCACCGGGGAGCTGTTTTTT
CDR3: CASSPATSSTGELFF

V: TRBV2
J: TRBJ1-1
D: TRBD1
size: few
DNA: TGTGCCAGCAGCGGGACAGGGGGCATGACTGAAGCTTTCTTT
CDR3: CASSGTGGMTEAFF

V: TRBV4-3
J: TRBJ2-7
D: .
size: .
DNA: TGCGCCAGCAGCCAAGAGAGGGGGTCCTACGAGCAGTACTTC
CDR3: CASSQERGSYEQYF

V: TRBV5-1
J: TRBJ1-6
D: TRBD1
size: few
DNA: TGCGCCAGCAGCACAGGACAGGGGGGTAATTCACCCCTCCACTTT
CDR3: CASSTGQGGNSPLHF

V: TRBV2
J: TRBJ1-3
D: TRBD1
size: few
DNA: TGTGCCAGCAGGCCTACCAACAGGGGAGTTCGTGGCACCATATATTTT
CDR3: CASRPTNRGVRGTIYF

V: TRBV5-4
J: TRBJ2-5
D: TRBD2
size: .
DNA: TGTGCCAGCAGAGCGCGGGGGGGCCTTGAGACCCAGTACTTC
CDR3: CASRARGGLETQYF

V: TRBV28
J: TRBJ2-3
D: TRBD1
size: .
DNA: TGTGCCAGCAGCCCGGGGACAGGAATGGCAGATACGCAGTATTTT
CDR3: CASSPGTGMADTQYF

V: TRBV5-6
J: TRBJ1-2
D: TRBD1
size: .
DNA: TGTGCCAGCAGCTTGGCAGGGGGCTATGGCTACACCTTC
CDR3: CASSLAGGYGYTF

V: TRBV30
J: TRBJ2-3
D: .
size: .
DNA: TGTGCCTGGAGATCATCGGGACTTGCAGATACGCAGTATTTT
CDR3: CAWRSSGLADTQYF

V: TRBV5-6
J: TRBJ1-4
D: .
size: .
DNA: TGTGCCAGCAGCTGGGGGGGGGCCCTTAATGAAAAACTGTTTTTT
CDR3: CASSWGGALNEKLFF

V: TRBV5-4
J: TRBJ2-7
D: .
size: .
DNA: TGTGCCAGCAGCTTGCGGGGGGCCCACGAGCAGTACTTC
CDR3: CASSLRGAHEQYF

V: TRBV7-9
J: TRBJ1-2
D: .
size: medium-sized
DNA: TGTGCCAGCAGCCCCGGGAATTTTTATGGCTACACCTTC
CDR3: CASSPGNFYGYTF

V: TRBV15
J: TRBJ1-3
D: .
size: .
DNA: TGTGCCACCAGCACCGCAGGGTCTGGAAACACCATATATTTT
CDR3: CATSTAGSGNTIYF

V: TRBV30
J: TRBJ2-1
D: TRBD1
size: .
DNA: TGTGCCTGGAGTGCTCACTCAGGGGGAAATCCTGAGCAGTTCTTC
CDR3: CAWSAHSGGNPEQFF

V: TRBV5-1
J: TRBJ2-1
D: TRBD2
size: .
DNA: TGCGCCAGCAGCTTATTTAGCGGGAGGGACAATGAGCAGTTCTTC
CDR3: CASSLFSGRDNEQFF

V: TRBV7-9
J: TRBJ1-1
D: .
size: .
DNA: TGTTCCAGCTGTTACAGTTCAGCTGAAGCTTTCTTT
CDR3: CSSCYSSAEAFF